The 5 T cell receptor beta chains below were found in one sample sequenced in a study of T-cell reconstitution after alpha-beta-depleted transplantation in children. The TCRbeta library was prepared with unique molecular identifiers. TCRdb ran MiXCR on the PCR reads and lists one entry per CDR3 protein. Of roughly 400,000 distinct CDR3 sequences detected, around 21% appear once; the ten largest clones hold less than 4.5%. Here the sequenced sample was PBMCs from the stem cell graft donor, taken from the stem cell graft. Source of these receptors: a human donor who donated a stem cell graft to a child with acute myeloid leukemia.

The rearrangement links TRBV7-2 to TRBJ2-3; D might be TRBD1 or TRBD2, each matching 5 bases. This CDR3 region has 15 residues. Trimming took off 5 bases at V and 0 bases at J, with 12 bases between the two ends. Germline lookup yields CDR1 SGHTA and CDR2 FQGNSA. CDR3 loop: CASSDGTHSTDTQYF. CDR3 sequence (DNA): TGTGCCAGCAGCGACGGGACCCATAGCACAGATACGCAGTATTTT.

The chain recombines TRBV10-3 with TRBJ2-4; the match to TRBD1 covers 8 bases. The CDR3 loop spans 14 amino acids. The germline V gene encodes CDR1 ENHRY and CDR2 SYGVKD. Trimming at V came to 3 bases and at J to 3 bases, leaving 1 base not matched to a gene. DNA of the CDR3: TGTGCCATCAGTGACACAGGGGGCAAAAACATTCAGTACTTC. Protein sequence: CAISDTGGKNIQYF.

This clonotype was seen a few times. The rearrangement joins TRBV7-9 to TRBJ2-1; 16 nucleotides agree with TRBD2. Germline CDR1 reads SEHNR; CDR2 reads FQNEAQ (reference sequence). The CDR3 contains 17 residues. Losses at the gene ends were 6 bases for V and 9 bases for J; bases not matched to a gene: 11. The CDR3 reads CASRTGTSGRAEGEQFF. The CDR3 nucleotides read TGTGCCAGCAGAACAGGGACTAGCGGGAGGGCCGAAGGTGAGCAGTTCTTC. Filled out from reference TRBV7-9 and TRBJ2-1, the complete variable domain reads DTGVSQNPRHKITKRGQNVTFRCDPISEHNRLYWYRQTLGQGPEFLTYFQNEAQLEKSRLLSDRFSAERPKGSFSTLEIQRTEQGDSAMYLCASRTGTSGRAEGEQFFGPGTRLTVL.

As for this clonotype: The junction shows a germline mismatch at one end, possibly a read error. The chain couples TRBV3-1 to TRBJ2-3; D is perhaps TRBD1 (6 bases). Germline V gene lookup returns CDR1 LGHDT and CDR2 YNNKEL (reference sequence). The CDR3 covers 16 residues. The DNA for the CDR3 is TGTGCCAGCAGCCCCCACAGACAGGCTAGCACAGATGCGCAGTATTTT. Amino acids: CASSPHRQASTDAQYF.

This clonotype was seen a few times. The CDR3 loop reads CASSSRYLEDEQFF. The CDR3 DNA reads TGTGCCAGCAGTTCCCGTTACTTGGAGGATGAGCAGTTCTTC. This chain uses TRBV12-3 or TRBV12-4 with TRBJ2-1; perhaps TRBD2 as D (5 bases). The germline V and J ends were trimmed by 4 bases and 8 bases, with 15 bases remaining between them. The CDR3 length is 14 residues.